This T cell receptor beta chain derives from a study of blood T cell repertoires in COVID-19. Libraries were prepared by immunoSEQ multiplex PCR; TCRdb keeps only in-frame clonotypes and omits some of them. Found here are 28,000 or so clones, 92% of them singletons; the top ten hold roughly 2.1%. The V end was cut by 3 bases, the J end by 3 bases, with 14 bases between. The CDR3 sequence is 15 residues long. Per the germline V gene, CDR1 is GTSNPN and CDR2 is SVGIG (reference sequence). The origin of this receptor is a human donor in a cohort sampled during active COVID-19. The chain couples TRBV30 to TRBJ2-2, with D possibly matching TRBD2 (5 bases). The sequenced sample consisted of peripheral blood. CDR3 loop: CAWRRIASDTGELFF. The DNA for the CDR3 is TGTGCCTGGAGAAGGATAGCGTCAGACACCGGGGAGCTGTTTTTT.